This T cell receptor beta chain comes out of a study of shared clonotypes between healthy human individuals. Looking at the study overall: Each donor contributed plates that comprised three CD4 naive, three CD4 memory, two CD8 naive and one CD8 memory.

Assay used: immunoSEQ multiplex PCR; TCRdb lists only in-frame clones, some missing. The table lists around 2.3 million clones, approximately 94% of them singletons. The CDR3 contains 14 residues. In germline, CDR1 is SGHRS, CDR2 YFSETQ. V lost 2 bases, J lost 6 bases, and 11 bases lay in between. Sequencing was done on a sample of naive CD4+ T cells sorted from blood. Subset here: CD45RA+ positively selected. The sequence derives from a young man in good health. This rearrangement joins TRBV5-1 to TRBJ1-4; tentative D call: TRBD1 (6 bases). In nucleotides, the CDR3 is TGCGCCAGCAGCTTACAGGGAGGATATGAAAAACTGTTTTTT. Its translation: CASSLQGGYEKLFF.